This T cell receptor beta chain was obtained from a study of blood T cell repertoires in COVID-19. Some clones are missing from TCRdb's copy, which holds only in-frame ones; the method was immunoSEQ multiplex PCR. The sample includes about 210,000 clones, approximately 80% of them seen just once. CDR1 MGHDK and CDR2 SYGVNS come from the germline V gene. The V end was cut by 1 base, the J end by 7 bases, with 9 bases between. The CDR3 has 13 residues. This receptor was taken from a woman of 80 years or more with COVID-19, enrolled during active disease. The rearrangement uses TRBV25-1 and TRBJ2-3; D is ambiguous. The material sequenced was peripheral blood. CDR3 region: CASSESSTYTQYF. The CDR3 region has the DNA TGTGCCAGCAGTGAATCCTCTACCTATACGCAGTATTTT.